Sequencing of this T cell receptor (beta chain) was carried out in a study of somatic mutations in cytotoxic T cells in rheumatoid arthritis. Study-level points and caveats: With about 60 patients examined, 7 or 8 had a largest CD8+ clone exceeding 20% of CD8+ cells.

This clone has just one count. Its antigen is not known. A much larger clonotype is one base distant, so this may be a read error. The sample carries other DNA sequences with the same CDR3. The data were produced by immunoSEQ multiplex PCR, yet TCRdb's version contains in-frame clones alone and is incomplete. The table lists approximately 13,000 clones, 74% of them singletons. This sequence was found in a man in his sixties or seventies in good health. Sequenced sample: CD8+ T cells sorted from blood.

The CDR3 DNA follows: TGTGCCAGCAGAGGGACAGGGGGCATCTATGGCTACACCTTC. It translates to CASRGTGGIYGYTF. This rearrangement joins TRBV2 to TRBJ1-2, with 12 bases matching TRBD1. The CDR3 extends over 14 amino acids. After removal of 6 bases from V and 4 bases from J, the junction contained 3 bases not matched to a gene. The germline CDR1 and CDR2 sequences are SNHLY and FYNNEI.